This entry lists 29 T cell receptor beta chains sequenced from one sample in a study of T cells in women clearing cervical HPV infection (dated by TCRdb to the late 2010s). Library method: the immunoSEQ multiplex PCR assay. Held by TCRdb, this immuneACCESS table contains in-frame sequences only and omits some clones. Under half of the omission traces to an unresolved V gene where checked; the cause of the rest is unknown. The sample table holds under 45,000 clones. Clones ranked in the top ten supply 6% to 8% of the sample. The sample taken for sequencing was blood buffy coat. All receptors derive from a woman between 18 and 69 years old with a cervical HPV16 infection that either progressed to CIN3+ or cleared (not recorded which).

CDR3 DNA (partial): TGCGCCAGCAGCTTTACGACAGGGGGCCCCTCAAGCTCTGGGGCCAACGTC. Its translation is CASSFTTGGPSSSGANV. The full CDR3 protein reads CASSFTTGGPSSSGANVLTF. V is TRBV5-1 and J is TRBJ2-6; 10 positions agree with TRBD1. Read coverage stops 3 residues before the CDR3 terminus; the germline J gene supplies the remainder. The CDR3 contains 20 residues. The germline V gene encodes CDR1 SGHRS and CDR2 YFSETQ. J was trimmed by 0 bases and V by 2 bases; bases with no gene match: 11.

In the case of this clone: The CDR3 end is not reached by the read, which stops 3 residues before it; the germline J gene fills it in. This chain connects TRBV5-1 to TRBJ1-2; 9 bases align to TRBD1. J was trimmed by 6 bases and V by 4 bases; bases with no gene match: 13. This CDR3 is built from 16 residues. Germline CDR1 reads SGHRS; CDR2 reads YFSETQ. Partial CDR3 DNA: TGCGCCAGCAGCCAACGTCCGGGACAGGGATTGGATGGC. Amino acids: CASSQRPGQGLDG. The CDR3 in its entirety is CASSQRPGQGLDGYTF. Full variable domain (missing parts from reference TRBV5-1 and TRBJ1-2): KAGVTQTPRYLIKTRGQQVTLSCSPISGHRSVSWYQQTPGQGLQFLFEYFSETQRNKGNFPGRFSGRQFSNSRSEMNVSTLELGDSALYLCASSQRPGQGLDGYTFGSGTRLTVV.

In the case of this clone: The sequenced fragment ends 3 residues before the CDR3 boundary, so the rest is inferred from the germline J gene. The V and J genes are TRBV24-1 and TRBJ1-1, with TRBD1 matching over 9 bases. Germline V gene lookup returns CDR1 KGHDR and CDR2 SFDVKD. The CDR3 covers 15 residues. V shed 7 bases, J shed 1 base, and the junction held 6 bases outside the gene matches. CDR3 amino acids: CATRKPGQGNTEAFF. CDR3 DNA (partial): TGTGCCACCAGGAAACCGGGACAGGGGAACACTGAA.

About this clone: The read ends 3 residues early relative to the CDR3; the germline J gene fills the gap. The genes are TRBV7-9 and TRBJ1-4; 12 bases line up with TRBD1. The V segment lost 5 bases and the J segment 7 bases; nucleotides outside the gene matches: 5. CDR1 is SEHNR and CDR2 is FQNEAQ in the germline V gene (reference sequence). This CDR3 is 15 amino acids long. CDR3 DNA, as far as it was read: TGTGCCAGCAGCGCGGGACAGGGGGCAGGTGAAAAA. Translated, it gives CASSAGQGAGEK. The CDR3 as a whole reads CASSAGQGAGEKLFF.

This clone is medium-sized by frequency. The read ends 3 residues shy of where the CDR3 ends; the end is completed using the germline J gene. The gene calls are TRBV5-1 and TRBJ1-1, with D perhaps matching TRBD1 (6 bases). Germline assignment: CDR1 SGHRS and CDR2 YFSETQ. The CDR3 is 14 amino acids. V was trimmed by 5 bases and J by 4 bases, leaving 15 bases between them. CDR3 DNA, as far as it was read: TGCGCCAGCAGTTTACAGGGTTTTGGCACTGAA. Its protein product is CASSLQGFGTE. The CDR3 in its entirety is CASSLQGFGTEAFF.

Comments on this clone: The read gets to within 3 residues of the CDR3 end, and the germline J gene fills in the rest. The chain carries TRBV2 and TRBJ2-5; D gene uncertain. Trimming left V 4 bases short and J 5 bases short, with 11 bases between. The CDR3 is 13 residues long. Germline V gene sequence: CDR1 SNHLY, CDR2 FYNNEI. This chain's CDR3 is CASSVGLGETQYF. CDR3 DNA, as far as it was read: TGTGCCAGCAGTGTCGGCCTGGGCGAGACC.

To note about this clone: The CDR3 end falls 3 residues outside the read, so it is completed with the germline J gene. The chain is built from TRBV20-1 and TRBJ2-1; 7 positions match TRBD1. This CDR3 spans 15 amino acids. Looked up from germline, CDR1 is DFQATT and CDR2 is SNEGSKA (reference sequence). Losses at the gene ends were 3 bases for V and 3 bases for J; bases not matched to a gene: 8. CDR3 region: CSARPGQSFYNEQFF. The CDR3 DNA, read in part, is TGCAGTGCTAGGCCGGGACAGTCATTCTACAATGAG.

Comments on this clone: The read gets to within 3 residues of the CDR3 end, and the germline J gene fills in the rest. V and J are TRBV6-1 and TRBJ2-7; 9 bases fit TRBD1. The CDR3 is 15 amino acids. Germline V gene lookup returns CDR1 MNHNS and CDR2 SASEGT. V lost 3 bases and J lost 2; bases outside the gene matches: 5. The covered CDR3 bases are TGTGCCAGCAGTGATTGGGGGACAGGGACCTACGAG. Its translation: CASSDWGTGTYE. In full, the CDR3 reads CASSDWGTGTYEQYF.

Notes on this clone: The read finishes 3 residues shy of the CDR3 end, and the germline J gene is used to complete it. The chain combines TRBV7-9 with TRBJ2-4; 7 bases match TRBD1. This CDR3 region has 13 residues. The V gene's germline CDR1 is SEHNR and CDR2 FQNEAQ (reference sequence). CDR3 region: CASSSGTVYGQYF. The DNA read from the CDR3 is TGTGCCAGCAGCTCAGGGACAGTCTATGGT.

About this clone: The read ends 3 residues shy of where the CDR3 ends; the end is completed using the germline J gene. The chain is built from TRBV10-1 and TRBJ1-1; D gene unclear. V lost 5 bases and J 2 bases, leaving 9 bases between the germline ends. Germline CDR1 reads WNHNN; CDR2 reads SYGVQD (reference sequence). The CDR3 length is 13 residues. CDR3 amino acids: CASSLSLNTEAFF. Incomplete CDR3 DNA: TGCGCCAGCAGTCTAAGCCTTAACACTGAA.

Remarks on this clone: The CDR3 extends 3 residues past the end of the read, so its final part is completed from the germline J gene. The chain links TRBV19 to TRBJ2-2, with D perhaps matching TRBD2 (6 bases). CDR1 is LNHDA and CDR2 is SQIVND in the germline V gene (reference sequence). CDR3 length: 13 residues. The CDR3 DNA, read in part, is TGTGCCAGTAGCCTCCGGACTAATTCACCG. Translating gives CASSLRTNSP. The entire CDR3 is CASSLRTNSPLFF.

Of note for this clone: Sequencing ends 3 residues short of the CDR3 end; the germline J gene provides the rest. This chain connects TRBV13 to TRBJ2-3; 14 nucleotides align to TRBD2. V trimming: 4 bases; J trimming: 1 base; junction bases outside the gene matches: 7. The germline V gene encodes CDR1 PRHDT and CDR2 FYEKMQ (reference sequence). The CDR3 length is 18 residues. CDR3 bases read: TGTGCCAGCAGCTCTCGACTAGCGGGGGGGCCCGGCACAGATACG. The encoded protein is CASSSRLAGGPGTDT. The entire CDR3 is CASSSRLAGGPGTDTQYF.

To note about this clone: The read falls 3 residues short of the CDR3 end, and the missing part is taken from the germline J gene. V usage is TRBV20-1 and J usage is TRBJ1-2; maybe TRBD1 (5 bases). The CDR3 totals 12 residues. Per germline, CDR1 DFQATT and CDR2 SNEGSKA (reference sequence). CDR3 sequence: CSASGRARGYTF. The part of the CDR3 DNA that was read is TGCAGTGCTAGCGGCAGGGCAAGAGGC.

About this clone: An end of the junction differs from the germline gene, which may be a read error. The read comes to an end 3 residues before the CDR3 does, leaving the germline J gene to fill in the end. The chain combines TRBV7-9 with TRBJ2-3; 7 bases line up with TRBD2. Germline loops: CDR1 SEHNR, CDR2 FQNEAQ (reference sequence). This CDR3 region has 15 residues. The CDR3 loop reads CASSPGTTNPETQYF. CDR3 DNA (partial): TGTGCCAGCAGCCCCGGGACTACCAACCCAGAGACG.

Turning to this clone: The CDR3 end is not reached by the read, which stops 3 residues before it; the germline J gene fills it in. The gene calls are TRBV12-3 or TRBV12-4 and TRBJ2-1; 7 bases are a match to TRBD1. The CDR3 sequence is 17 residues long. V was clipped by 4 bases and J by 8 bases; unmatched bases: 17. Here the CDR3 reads CASSCPSDRVGCDEQFF. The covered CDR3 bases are TGTGCCAGCAGTTGCCCCTCAGACAGGGTTGGGTGCGATGAG.

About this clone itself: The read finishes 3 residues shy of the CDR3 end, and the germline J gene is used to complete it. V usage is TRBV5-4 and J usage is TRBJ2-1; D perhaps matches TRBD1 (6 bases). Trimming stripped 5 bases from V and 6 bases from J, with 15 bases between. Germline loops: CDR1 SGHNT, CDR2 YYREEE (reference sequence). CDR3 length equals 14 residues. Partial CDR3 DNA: TGTGCCAGCAGGTTATTTACAGGGCGCAATGAG. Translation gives CASRLFTGRNE. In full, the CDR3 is CASRLFTGRNEQFF.

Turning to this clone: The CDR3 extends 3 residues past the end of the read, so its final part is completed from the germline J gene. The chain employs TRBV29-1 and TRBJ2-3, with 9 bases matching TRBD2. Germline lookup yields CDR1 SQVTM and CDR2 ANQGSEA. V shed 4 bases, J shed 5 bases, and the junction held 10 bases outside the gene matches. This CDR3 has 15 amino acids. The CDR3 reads CSVVGRGGIRDTQYF. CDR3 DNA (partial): TGCAGCGTTGTTGGGCGGGGGGGAATACGAGATACG.

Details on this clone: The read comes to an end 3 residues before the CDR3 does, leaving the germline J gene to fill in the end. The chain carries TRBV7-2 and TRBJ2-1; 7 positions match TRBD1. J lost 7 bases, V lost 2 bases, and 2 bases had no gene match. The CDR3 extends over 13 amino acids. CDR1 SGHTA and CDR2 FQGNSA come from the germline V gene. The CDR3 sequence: CASSLSGGNEQFF. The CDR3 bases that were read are TGTGCCAGCAGCTTATCAGGGGGAAATGAG.

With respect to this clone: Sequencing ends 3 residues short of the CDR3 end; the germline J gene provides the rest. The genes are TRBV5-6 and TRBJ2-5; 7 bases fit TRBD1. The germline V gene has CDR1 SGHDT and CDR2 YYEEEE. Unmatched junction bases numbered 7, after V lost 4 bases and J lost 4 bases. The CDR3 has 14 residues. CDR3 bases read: TGTGCCAGCAGCAAGACAGGGTTCGGAGAGACC. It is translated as CASSKTGFGET. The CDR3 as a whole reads CASSKTGFGETQYF.

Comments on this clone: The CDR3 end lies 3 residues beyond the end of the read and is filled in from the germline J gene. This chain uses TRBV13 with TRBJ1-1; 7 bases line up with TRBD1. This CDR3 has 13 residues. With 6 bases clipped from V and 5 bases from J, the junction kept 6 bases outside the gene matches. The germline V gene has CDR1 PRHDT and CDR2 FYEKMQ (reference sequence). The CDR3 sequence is CASSFPDRTEAFF. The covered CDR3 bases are TGTGCCAGCAGTTTTCCGGACAGGACTGAA.

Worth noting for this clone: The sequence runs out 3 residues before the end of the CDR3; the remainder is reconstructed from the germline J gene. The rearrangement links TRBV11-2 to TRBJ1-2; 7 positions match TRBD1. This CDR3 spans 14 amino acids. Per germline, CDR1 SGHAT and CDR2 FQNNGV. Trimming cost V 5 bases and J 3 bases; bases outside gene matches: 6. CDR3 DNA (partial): TGTGCCAGCAGCATACAACAGGGGCACTATGGC. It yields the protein CASSIQQGHYG. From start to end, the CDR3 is CASSIQQGHYGYTF.

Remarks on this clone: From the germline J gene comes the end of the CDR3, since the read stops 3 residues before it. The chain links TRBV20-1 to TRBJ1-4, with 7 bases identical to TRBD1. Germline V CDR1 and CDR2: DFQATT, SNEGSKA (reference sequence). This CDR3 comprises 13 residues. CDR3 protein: CSARGTDLSPLFF. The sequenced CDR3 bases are TGCAGTGCTCGTGGGACAGACCTTTCACCA.

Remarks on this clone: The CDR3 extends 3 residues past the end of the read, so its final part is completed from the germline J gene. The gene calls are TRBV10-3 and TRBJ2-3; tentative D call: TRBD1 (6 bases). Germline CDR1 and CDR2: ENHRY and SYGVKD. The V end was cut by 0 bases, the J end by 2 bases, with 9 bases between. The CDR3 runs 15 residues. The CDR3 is CAISESSGDTDTQYF. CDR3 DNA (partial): TGTGCCATCAGTGAGTCGTCAGGGGACACAGATACG.

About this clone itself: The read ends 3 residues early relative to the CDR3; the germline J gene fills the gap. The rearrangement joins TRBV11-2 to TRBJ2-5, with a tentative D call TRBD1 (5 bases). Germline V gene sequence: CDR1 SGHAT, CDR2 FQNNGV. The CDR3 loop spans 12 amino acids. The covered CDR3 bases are TGTGCCAGCAGCCCCAAAGGGGATACC. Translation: CASSPKGDT. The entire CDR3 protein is CASSPKGDTQYF.

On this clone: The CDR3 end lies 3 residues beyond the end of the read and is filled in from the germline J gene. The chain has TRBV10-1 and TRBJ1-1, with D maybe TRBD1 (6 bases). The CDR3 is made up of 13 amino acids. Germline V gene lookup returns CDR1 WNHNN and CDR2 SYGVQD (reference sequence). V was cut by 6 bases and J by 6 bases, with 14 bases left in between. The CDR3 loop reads CASRPDRSSEAFF. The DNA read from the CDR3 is TGCGCCAGCAGACCCGACAGGTCCTCTGAA.

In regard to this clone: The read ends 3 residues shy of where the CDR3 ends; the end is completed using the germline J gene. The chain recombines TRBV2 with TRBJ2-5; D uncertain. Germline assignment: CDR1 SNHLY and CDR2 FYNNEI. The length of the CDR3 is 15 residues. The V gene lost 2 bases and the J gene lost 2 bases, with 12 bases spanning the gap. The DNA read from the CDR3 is TGTGCCAGCAGTGAAAAGTGGTACAGTCAAGAGACC. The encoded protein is CASSEKWYSQET. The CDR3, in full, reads CASSEKWYSQETQYF.

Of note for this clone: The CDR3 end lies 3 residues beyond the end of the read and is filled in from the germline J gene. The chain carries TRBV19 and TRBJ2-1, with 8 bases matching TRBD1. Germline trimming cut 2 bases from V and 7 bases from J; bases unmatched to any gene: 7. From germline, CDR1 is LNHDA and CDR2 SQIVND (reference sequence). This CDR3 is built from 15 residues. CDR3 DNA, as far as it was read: TGTGCCAGTAGTATAACAGGGGGGCCTTGGAATGAG. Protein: CASSITGGPWNE. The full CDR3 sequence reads CASSITGGPWNEQFF.

The CDR3 region is CAIQDRGQETQYF. The sequenced part of the CDR3 DNA is TGTGCCATCCAGGACAGGGGTCAAGAGACC. The gene calls are TRBV11-1 and TRBJ2-5, with 9 nucleotides matching TRBD1. Read sequence stops 3 residues before the CDR3 end, and the germline J gene provides the missing end. V was clipped by 10 bases and J by 2 bases; unmatched bases: 5. This CDR3 region has 13 residues. Per the germline V gene, CDR1 is SGHAT and CDR2 is FQDESV (reference sequence).

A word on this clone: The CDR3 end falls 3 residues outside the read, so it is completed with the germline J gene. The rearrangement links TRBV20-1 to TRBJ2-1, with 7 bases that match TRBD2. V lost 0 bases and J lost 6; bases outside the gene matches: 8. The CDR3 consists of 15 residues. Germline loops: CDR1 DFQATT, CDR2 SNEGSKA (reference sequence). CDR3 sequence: CSARDLGGSTNEQFF. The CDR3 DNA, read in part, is TGCAGTGCTAGAGATCTGGGGGGGTCCACCAATGAG.